The 10 T cell receptor beta chains below come from one sample, sequenced in a study of tumor-infiltrating lymphocytes in primary liver carcinoma. The study extracted blood RNA from unsorted whole blood and also extracted germline DNA. The investigators made TCR beta cDNA from roughly 0.45 ug total RNA, using a constant-region primer. ARM-PCR was slightly modified, and three nested multiplex PCR rounds with it gave rise to the TCR beta libraries. PCR rounds one and two used TRBV1-TRBV30 forward primers with a C-beta reverse primer for 9 to 10 cycles each. TCRdb reanalysed the multiplex PCR reads using MiXCR and keeps one entry per CDR3 protein. The data hold about 200,000 distinct CDR3 sequences, with 65% observed a single time. What was sequenced was peripheral blood. These receptor sequences come from a woman aged 55-69 years with primary liver carcinoma and hepatitis B virus infection.

This clonotype was counted between two and nine times. The chain employs TRBV12-3 or TRBV12-4 and TRBJ1-6, with TRBD1 as a possible D gene (6 bases). The CDR3 length is 14 residues. V lost 0 bases, J lost 10 bases, and 10 bases lay in between. The chain's CDR3 is CASSLARGGSPLHF. The DNA of the CDR3 is TGTGCCAGCAGTTTAGCCAGGGGAGGGTCACCCCTCCACTTT.

In its sample, this clonotype was seen once. A much larger clone lies one base from this, so it may be a read error. The genes are TRBV6-6 and TRBJ1-3; TRBD1 is a possible D gene (5 bases). The CDR3 loop spans 16 amino acids. Trimming cost V 6 bases and J 0 bases, with 15 bases left between them. Germline V gives CDR1 MNHNY, CDR2 SVGAGI (reference sequence). The chain's CDR3 is CASRFQGVCSGNTIYF. The CDR3 DNA sequence: TGTGCCAGCAGGTTTCAGGGAGTTTGCTCTGGAAACACCATATATTTT.

This clonotype was found many times. The chain links TRBV29-1 to TRBJ2-7, with TRBD2 matching 9 bases. CDR3 length: 15 residues. Germline lookup yields CDR1 SQVTM and CDR2 ANQGSEA. V lost 3 bases to trimming and J lost 2 bases; unmatched junction nucleotides: 8. The DNA for the CDR3 is TGCAGCGTTGAGGACAGCGGGAGGCCGCCCTACGAGCAGTACTTC. Its protein is CSVEDSGRPPYEQYF.

A word on this clonotype: This may be a read error, as it is one base from a much larger clone. The V gene is TRBV6-5, the J gene TRBJ1-2, with TRBD1 identical over 7 bases. CDR3 length: 15 amino acids. Germline lookup yields CDR1 MNHEY and CDR2 SVGAGI. The CDR3 loop reads CAGSSPGQAFYGYTF. CDR3 in DNA: TGTGCCGGCAGTTCGCCCGGACAGGCATTTTATGGCTACACCTTC.

Details on this clonotype: This may arise from a read error, as a much more abundant clone is one base away. This chain joins TRBV6-1 and TRBJ1-6, with D perhaps TRBD1 (5 bases). The CDR3 spans 17 residues. The germline CDR1 and CDR2 sequences are MNHNS and SASEGT. Deletions cut 5 bases from V and 0 bases from J, with 14 bases between. CDR3 residues: CASSKRAGSSYNSPLHF. CDR3 in DNA: TGTGCCAGCAGTAAACGAGCAGGGAGCTCCTATAATTCACCCCTCCACTTT.

V usage is TRBV25-1 and J usage is TRBJ1-1; D not resolved. Germline CDR1 is MGHDK and CDR2 is SYGVNS. V was cut by 2 bases and J by 1 base, with 8 bases left in between. This CDR3 comprises 14 residues. This CDR3 is CASSETPANTEAFF. The CDR3 nucleotides read TGTGCCAGCAGTGAAACTCCAGCGAACACTGAAGCTTTCTTT.

J is TRBJ1-5 and V is TRBV11-2; tentative D call: TRBD1 (5 bases). Deletions cut 5 bases from V and 6 bases from J, with 14 bases between. This CDR3 is built from 14 residues. Germline V lookup: CDR1 SGHAT, CDR2 FQNNGV. The CDR3 loop is CASSRGAGSQPQHF. CDR3 in DNA: TGTGCCAGCAGCCGAGGGGCAGGGAGTCAGCCCCAGCATTTT.

In the case of this clonotype: A read error is possible here, since a much larger clone lies one base away. This chain links TRBV5-5 with TRBJ1-1, with D uncertain. Trimming shortened V by 2 bases and J by 6 bases, and 14 bases separated the two germline ends. The CDR3 has 14 amino acids. Germline loops: CDR1 SGHKS, CDR2 YYEKEE (reference sequence). The CDR3 nucleotides read TGTGCCAGCAGCTTAGCCATAGGGAGGGCTGAAGCTTTCTTT. This sequence encodes CASSLAIGRAEAFF.

About this clonotype: The junction and the germline gene differ at one end; a read error may be behind it. The V call is TRBV5-1, the J call TRBJ2-1; D gene uncertain. The V gene's germline CDR1 is SGHRS and CDR2 YFSETQ. The CDR3 totals 14 residues. The CDR3 region is CAGSLNSLDNEQFF. CDR3 DNA: TGCGCCGGCAGCTTGAACTCCCTTGACAATGAACAGTTCTTC.

This clonotype was counted many times. The CDR3 region has the DNA TGCAGCGTTGAGTTAGGGTTGGATGAGCAGTTCTTC. Amino acids: CSVELGLDEQFF. The chain is built from TRBV29-1 and TRBJ2-1, with D uncertain. This CDR3 spans 12 amino acids. V lost 3 bases and J 8 bases, leaving 11 bases between the germline ends. Germline-derived CDR1 and CDR2 are SQVTM and ANQGSEA.